This T cell receptor beta chain is drawn from a study of pediatric ulcerative colitis. Some clones are missing from TCRdb's copy, which holds only in-frame ones; the method was immunoSEQ multiplex PCR. Found here are about 36,000 clones, approximately 82% of them singletons; the top ten hold roughly 24%. The V end was cut by 6 bases, the J end by 5 bases, with 11 bases between. The CDR3 has 13 amino acids. Germline values: CDR1 MNHEY, CDR2 SMNVEV (reference sequence). This rearrangement joins TRBV27 to TRBJ2-1, with D unclear. The sample was blood. This clonotype was obtained from a girl aged 10-17 years with moderate ulcerative colitis. This CDR3 is CASRSHQDNEQFF. The CDR3 nucleotides are TGTGCCAGCAGATCCCACCAAGACAATGAGCAGTTCTTC.